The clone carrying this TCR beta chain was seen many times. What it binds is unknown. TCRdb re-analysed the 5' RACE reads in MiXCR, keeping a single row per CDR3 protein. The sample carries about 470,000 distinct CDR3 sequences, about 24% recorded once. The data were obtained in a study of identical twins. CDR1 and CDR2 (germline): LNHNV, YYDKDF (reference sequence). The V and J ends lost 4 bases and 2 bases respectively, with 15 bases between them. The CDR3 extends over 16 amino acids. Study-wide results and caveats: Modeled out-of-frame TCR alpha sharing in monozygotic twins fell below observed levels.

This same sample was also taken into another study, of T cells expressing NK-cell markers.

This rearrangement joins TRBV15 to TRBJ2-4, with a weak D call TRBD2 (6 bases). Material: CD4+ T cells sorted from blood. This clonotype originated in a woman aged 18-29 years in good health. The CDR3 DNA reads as TGTGCCACCAGCACGGGCGGGACTTTGACCAAAAACATTCAGTACTTC. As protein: CATSTGGTLTKNIQYF.